This T cell receptor (beta chain) is from a study of identical twins (dated by TCRdb to the mid-2010s). For the wider study: To test whether fetal clonotypes persist, this study deep-sequenced TCR alpha and beta repertoires from monozygotic twins, from unrelated adults of various ages, and from cord blood. Replicate twin experiments were performed at different times using different library preparation protocols to rule out contamination.

The investigation overall reported the following: Compared with coincidental sharing between unrelated individuals, out-of-frame TCR alpha sequences shared between twins showed an excess of sequences with low generation probability. Because the same donors could not be followed over many years, conclusions were based on cross-sectional statistical analysis. Zero-insertion analyses could be partly confounded by invariant T cells such as MAIT and iNKT, though diverse VJ usage argued against such confounding for most clonotypes. A weaker excess of twin sharing was found in beta out-of-frame sequences because the signal-to-noise ratio was lowered by fewer shared sequences. Recombination models systematically underestimated out-of-frame TCR alpha sharing in monozygotic twins but agreed with sharing between unrelated individuals. Abundant cord blood beta clonotypes carried fewer insertions; young adult naive repertoires showed a weaker similar trend, while memory repertoires showed none.

The CDR3, cysteine through phenylalanine, is 15 amino acids long. Here the CDR3 DNA is all that survives: 45 bases in frame from base 1. Trimming accounts for 5 bases at V and 4 bases at J, while the number of junction bases matched to no gene is 8. CDR1 and CDR2 are drawn from the germline V gene (reference sequence): WNHNN, SYGVQD. Preparation of the library involved 5' RACE. This sample was sequenced with an Illumina HiSeq 2000. Template switching added a universal primer binding site, and the final cDNA carried a unique molecular identifier that allowed TCR cDNA molecules to be counted accurately. First-strand cDNA for TCR alpha and beta chains was synthesized from specific primers in the conserved constant-segment region. To control for contamination, every cDNA library carried two barcodes: a SMART-Mk sample barcode plus Illumina barcodes. Two successive PCR steps introduced TruSeq adapter sequences along with Illumina sample barcodes. The TCR alpha and beta cDNA libraries were sequenced on the Illumina HiSeq platform using custom primers. As for the original processing: Unique molecular identifiers were extracted from raw reads with MiGEC, and CDR3 positions were determined with MiXCR. For each individual, recombination models were inferred using an EM algorithm with the repgenHMM and IGoR tools. Shared clonotype analysis was performed with the tcR package in R, normalizing sharing by the product of cloneset sizes. To study raw recombination without the effects of thymic and clonal selection, out-of-frame nonproductive sequences were analyzed. TCRdb reanalyzed the raw reads on its own, using fastp at Q25 for trimming and MiXCR for clone calling, and kept in-frame beta chains. Identical CDR3 protein sequences are pooled into one entry, listed with their most common genes and DNA. TCRdb's processing, not the study's, gives the V and J calls here. Here the sample has nearly 650,000 distinct CDR3 sequences; about 7.6% occur a single time. Around 1.6% of the sample is taken by the ten largest.

Every donor was a healthy Caucasian. Three pairs of female monozygotic twins, all aged about 18 to 30 years, were included in the twin cohort. The RNA used for TCR libraries was isolated from peripheral blood mononuclear cells. This clonotype turned up a few times. Its antigen specificity is not known. Per-base quality was not reported, and no clone a single base away is much larger than it. This same sample was also part of a study on yellow fever vaccine responses in identical twins. As that second paper reports: The T cell response to vaccination in identical twins was reported by the authors to appear partly convergent and partly personalized. Focusing on identical twins, the study followed the T cell clones that responded to the vaccine, and did so with precision.

The sequencing input was PBMCs. The chain is assembled from TRBV10-1 and TRBJ2-3; 8 nucleotides in the junction match TRBD2. The receptor was derived from a woman under 30 in good health. The CDR3 is CASSPILAGPDTQYF. The DNA sequence is TGCGCCAGCAGTCCGATCCTAGCGGGCCCAGATACGCAGTATTTT.